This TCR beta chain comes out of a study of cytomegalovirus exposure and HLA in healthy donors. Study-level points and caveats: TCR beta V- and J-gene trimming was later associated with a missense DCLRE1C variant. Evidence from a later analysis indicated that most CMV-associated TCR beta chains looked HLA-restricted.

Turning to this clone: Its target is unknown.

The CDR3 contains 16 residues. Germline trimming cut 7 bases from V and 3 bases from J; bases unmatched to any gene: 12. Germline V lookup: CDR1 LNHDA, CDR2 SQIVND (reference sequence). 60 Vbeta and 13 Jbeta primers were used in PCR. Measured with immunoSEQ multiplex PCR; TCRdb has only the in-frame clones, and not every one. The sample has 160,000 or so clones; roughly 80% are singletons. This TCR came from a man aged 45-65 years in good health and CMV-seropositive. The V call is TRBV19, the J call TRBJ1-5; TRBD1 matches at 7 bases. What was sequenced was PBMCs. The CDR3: CASNWDDRAYNQPQHF. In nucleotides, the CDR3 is TGTGCCAGTAACTGGGATGACAGGGCTTACAATCAGCCCCAGCATTTT.